This T cell receptor beta chain was sequenced for a study of human T cells and chemical hapten exposure. Only a few counts were recorded for this clonotype. The ends lost 4 bases at V and 4 bases at J; junction bases unmatched: 9. This CDR3 spans 16 amino acids. Germline CDR1 and CDR2: DFQATT and SNEGSKA (reference sequence). Time point here: patch test 1, 2 weeks after DPC sensitization. The treatment here: therapeutic diphenylcyclopropenone sensitization with weekly scalp DPC. TCRdb reprocessed the RACE reads via MiXCR and lists one record per CDR3 protein. Of tens of thousands of distinct CDR3 sequences in the sample, about 11% were seen once.

J is TRBJ2-1 and V is TRBV20-1; 11 nucleotides line up with TRBD2. This TCR derives from a man aged 40-49 years with alopecia areata. Some clones in this sample may be carry-over from other donors' samples. Sequenced material: whole blood, taken in connection with sensitization to the hapten diphenylcyclopropenone (DPC). CDR3 bases: TGCAGTGCTACTCTAATAGCGGGAGGGTTGTACAATGAGCAGTTCTTC. Its translation is CSATLIAGGLYNEQFF.